Included here is one TCR beta chain sequence, with context. This CDR3 is 13 amino acids long. The V gene's germline CDR1 is WSHSY and CDR2 SAAADI. V lost 6 bases, J lost 4 bases, and 4 bases stayed unmatched. Researchers ran the PCR with 60 Vbeta and 13 Jbeta primers. TCRdb's table, derived via immunoSEQ multiplex PCR, lists solely in-frame clones and lacks some. The table has fewer than 150,000 clones, around 77% seen once. The sample belongs to a study of cytomegalovirus exposure and HLA in healthy donors. This TCR derives from a man aged 45 to 65 in good health and CMV-seropositive. The sequenced material came from PBMCs. The V gene is TRBV10-2, the J gene TRBJ2-7, with 9 bases matching TRBD1. The CDR3 nucleotides read TGCGCCAGCAGGATGACAGGGGGGTACGAGCAGTACTTC. Translation gives CASRMTGGYEQYF.